This T cell receptor beta chain was identified during a study of identical twins. TCRdb independently ran MiXCR on the 5' RACE reads; one entry per CDR3 protein. Altogether some 500,000 distinct CDR3 sequences are present, approximately 22% being singletons, with the ten largest covering around 0.9%. V dropped 0 bases and J dropped 5 bases, with 14 bases sitting between them. The germline CDR1 and CDR2 sequences are DFQATT and SNEGSKA (reference sequence). CDR3 size: 15 residues. This clonotype was recorded many times. The same data also went into a second study, on T cells expressing NK-cell markers. As reported in that work: Obtained from sorted CD3+CD56+NKG2C+, CD3+CD56+NKG2C- and CD3+CD56-NKG2C+ T cells were the TCR beta repertoires.

The clonotype originates from a woman in her late teens or twenties in good health. V usage is TRBV20-1 and J usage is TRBJ2-1, with no clear D. Sequences were obtained from CD4+ T cells sorted from blood. CDR3 residues: CSARDATANNNEQFF. The CDR3 DNA sequence: TGCAGTGCTAGAGACGCTACGGCTAACAACAATGAGCAGTTCTTC.